These 18 T cell receptor beta chains were all obtained from the same sample, sequenced in a study of identifying expanded T cells in peripheral blood. The protocol was immunoSEQ multiplex PCR, while the TCRdb copy is restricted to in-frame clones and leaves out a portion. The data hold about 85,000 clones, with 88% observed a single time. The sample consisted of blood. Receptor source: a person between 18 and 75 years old in good health.

J is TRBJ2-7 and V is TRBV5-1; D gene ambiguous. V was clipped by 4 bases and J by 7 bases, with 15 bases between them. The CDR3 is 13 amino acids. Germline lookup yields CDR1 SGHRS and CDR2 YFSETQ. CDR3 protein: CASSPPLPREQYF. The CDR3 nucleotides read TGCGCCAGCAGCCCCCCCCTCCCCCGAGAGCAGTACTTC.

The chain links TRBV4-2 to TRBJ2-5; D possibly corresponds to TRBD2 (7 bases). Germline-derived CDR1 and CDR2 are LGHNA and YNFKEQ. V lost 0 bases and J lost 4, with 15 bases in between. CDR3 length equals 16 residues. CDR3 protein: CASSQDRGGGRETQYF. CDR3 nucleotide sequence: TGTGCCAGCAGCCAAGATCGAGGGGGGGGCAGAGAGACCCAGTACTTC.

The chain links TRBV4-3 to TRBJ2-7, with D unclear. Germline V gene data show CDR1 as LGHNA and CDR2 as YSLEER. The CDR3 runs 15 residues. V lost 0 bases to trimming and J lost 2 bases, with 11 bases between them. The CDR3 loop is CASSQDALEPYEQYF. CDR3 in DNA: TGCGCCAGCAGCCAAGACGCCCTAGAACCCTACGAGCAGTACTTC.

The rearrangement joins TRBV18 to TRBJ2-7; TRBD2 aligns across 11 bases. This CDR3 is built from 16 residues. From germline, CDR1 is KGHSH and CDR2 LQKENI. The J segment lost 6 bases and the V segment lost 3 bases, leaving 10 bases of the junction unmatched. The CDR3 reads CASSPAAASGGFEQYF. CDR3 nucleotides: TGTGCCAGCTCACCGGCCGCTGCTAGCGGGGGGTTCGAGCAGTACTTC.

This clone was counted ten times or more. The chain is built from TRBV4-3 and TRBJ1-4, with 9 bases fitting TRBD1. V shed 0 bases and J 7 bases; nucleotides not matched to a gene: 6. Germline CDR1 and CDR2: LGHNA and YSLEER. The length of the CDR3 is 16 residues. The CDR3, as DNA: TGCGCCAGCAGCCAAGATTGGGGACAGGGAGTTGAAAAACTGTTTTTT. It specifies CASSQDWGQGVEKLFF.

The chain recombines TRBV5-4 with TRBJ1-1, with D possibly being TRBD1 (5 bases). Trimming removed 3 bases from V and 1 base from J, with 10 bases in between. The germline V gene has CDR1 SGHNT and CDR2 YYREEE (reference sequence). This CDR3 comprises 14 residues. The CDR3 coding sequence is TGTGCCAGCAGCTCCCTTAGGGGGAACACTGAAGCTTTCTTT. Its protein product is CASSSLRGNTEAFF. Full variable domain (missing parts from reference TRBV5-4 and TRBJ1-1): ETGVTQSPTHLIKTRGQQVTLRCSSQSGHNTVSWYQQALGQGPQFIFQYYREEENGRGNFPPRFSGLQFPNYSSELNVNALELDDSALYLCASSSLRGNTEAFFGQGTRLTVV.

This clone was observed once. V gene TRBV11-2 combines with J gene TRBJ1-5, with TRBD1 matching over 7 bases. CDR1 is SGHAT, CDR2 FQNNGV, per germline. CDR3 length: 15 residues. Losses at the gene ends were 3 bases for V and 4 bases for J; bases not matched to a gene: 6. The chain's CDR3 is CASSLGTAKNQPQHF. CDR3 DNA: TGTGCCAGCAGCTTGGGGACAGCCAAAAATCAGCCCCAGCATTTT.

This clone came up once. This sequence joins TRBV28 and TRBJ1-2; the D is unclear. V lost 9 bases and J 1 base, leaving 15 bases between the germline ends. Per germline, CDR1 MDHEN and CDR2 SYDVKM. CDR3 length equals 14 residues. CDR3 nucleotide sequence: TGTGCCAGTCTCGGACGGAGTTATAACTATGGCTACACCTTC. This sequence encodes CASLGRSYNYGYTF.

V gene TRBV7-9 combines with J gene TRBJ1-5, with TRBD1 as a possible D gene (6 bases). The CDR3 totals 16 residues. V lost 5 bases and J 3 bases, leaving 17 bases between the germline ends. Per the germline V gene, CDR1 is SEHNR and CDR2 is FQNEAQ (reference sequence). CDR3 sequence reads: CASSPSGGAPNQPQHF. The CDR3, as DNA: TGTGCCAGCAGCCCCTCGGGGGGGGCCCCCAATCAGCCCCAGCATTTT.

The rearrangement uses TRBV5-4 and TRBJ2-5; D uncertain. The CDR3 has 13 amino acids. Germline V CDR1 and CDR2: SGHNT, YYREEE (reference sequence). V lost 0 bases and J lost 4, with 7 bases in between. The CDR3 DNA follows: TGTGCCAGCAGCTTGGCAAGCACAGAGACCCAGTACTTC. It translates to CASSLASTETQYF.

The chain recombines TRBV19 with TRBJ1-6; D gene uncertain. Germline values: CDR1 LNHDA, CDR2 SQIVND (reference sequence). V dropped 6 bases and J dropped 0 bases, with 9 bases sitting between them. The CDR3 consists of 15 residues. The CDR3 sequence: CASSWKSSYNSPLHF. Here the CDR3 DNA reads TGTGCCAGTAGCTGGAAGAGCTCCTATAATTCACCCCTCCACTTT.

The genes are TRBV19 and TRBJ1-3; D unresolved. Germline lookup yields CDR1 LNHDA and CDR2 SQIVND (reference sequence). Deletions cut 4 bases from V and 4 bases from J, with 11 bases between. This CDR3 spans 14 amino acids. The CDR3 spells CASSRGSAGNTIYF. CDR3 nucleotide sequence: TGTGCCAGTAGTAGAGGGTCTGCAGGAAACACCATATATTTT.

The J gene is TRBJ2-1, the V gene TRBV6-5; D is unclear. CDR3 length equals 15 residues. Trimming stripped 6 bases from V and 1 base from J, with 13 bases between. Germline CDR1 MNHEY, CDR2 SVGAGI. The CDR3 nucleotides read TGTGCCAGCAGCCTCACTTCCTTTTCCTACAATGAGCAGTTCTTC. It translates to CASSLTSFSYNEQFF.

The rearrangement links TRBV6-1 to TRBJ2-5; 7 bases line up with TRBD1. Trimming cost V 6 bases and J 5 bases; bases outside gene matches: 6. CDR1 and CDR2 from the germline V gene are MNHNS and SASEGT. The CDR3 is 13 amino acids. The CDR3 here is CASRDRFSETQYF. CDR3 sequence (DNA): TGTGCCAGCAGGGACAGGTTTTCGGAGACCCAGTACTTC.

The chain employs TRBV18 and TRBJ2-7; 8 bases agree with TRBD1. In germline, CDR1 is KGHSH, CDR2 LQKENI. V dropped 2 bases and J dropped 5; count of bases not matched to a gene: 8. This CDR3 comprises 15 residues. CDR3 sequence (DNA): TGTGCCAGCTCACCAACCGGGGCAGGGGGCGACGAGCAGTACTTC. As protein: CASSPTGAGGDEQYF.

This clone was observed a single time. The chain links TRBV6-5 to TRBJ2-7; D is possibly TRBD1 (6 bases). This CDR3 comprises 15 residues. Germline lookup yields CDR1 MNHEY and CDR2 SVGAGI. Trimming took off 6 bases at V and 3 bases at J, with 18 bases between the two ends. As DNA, the CDR3 is TGTGCCAGCAGCCCCGACAGGCAGGAAAGCTACGAGCAGTACTTC. Amino acid sequence: CASSPDRQESYEQYF.

This clone has only one observation. The CDR3 loop reads CASSYEWGAYNSPLHF. The CDR3, as DNA: TGTGCCAGCAGTTACGAGTGGGGGGCCTATAATTCACCCCTCCACTTT. The chain links TRBV6-5 to TRBJ1-6, with D maybe TRBD1 (5 bases). V was pared by 2 bases and J by 2 bases, with 10 bases between. The germline CDR1 and CDR2 sequences are MNHEY and SVGAGI. CDR3 length: 16 amino acids.

This clone was seen only a few times. The V and J genes are TRBV27 and TRBJ1-1, with 7 bases that match TRBD1. This CDR3 contains 15 residues. The J segment lost 1 base and the V segment lost 6 bases, leaving 8 bases of the junction unmatched. Per the germline V gene, CDR1 is MNHEY and CDR2 is SMNVEV (reference sequence). This chain's CDR3 is CASSPPKGANTEAFF. CDR3 nucleotides: TGTGCCAGCAGCCCACCGAAGGGGGCGAACACTGAAGCTTTCTTT.